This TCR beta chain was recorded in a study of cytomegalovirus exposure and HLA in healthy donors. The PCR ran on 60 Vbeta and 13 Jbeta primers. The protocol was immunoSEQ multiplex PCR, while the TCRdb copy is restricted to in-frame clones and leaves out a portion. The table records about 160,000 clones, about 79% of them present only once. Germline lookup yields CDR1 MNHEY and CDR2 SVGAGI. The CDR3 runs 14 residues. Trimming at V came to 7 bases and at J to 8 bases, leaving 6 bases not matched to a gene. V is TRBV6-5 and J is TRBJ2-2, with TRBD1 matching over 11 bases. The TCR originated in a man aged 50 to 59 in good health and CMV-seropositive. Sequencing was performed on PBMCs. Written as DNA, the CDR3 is TGTGCCAGCAAAAGGACAGGGGGCACGGGGGAGCTGTTTTTT. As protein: CASKRTGGTGELFF.